The table lists the clone carrying this T cell receptor (beta chain) with a few counts. What it binds is unknown. The junction shows a germline mismatch at one end, possibly a read error. Germline V gene sequence: CDR1 SSHAT, CDR2 FNYEAQ (reference sequence). This CDR3 spans 13 amino acids. The data were obtained in a study of human T cells and chemical hapten exposure. Across the study: The scalp of each patient received a weekly diphenylcyclopropenone dose for the full roughly 25-week study.

A single record per CDR3 protein comes from TCRdb applying MiXCR to the RACE reads. The sample lists under 200,000 distinct CDR3 sequences, 13% to 15% occurring once. The time point denotes: patch test 1, 2 weeks after DPC sensitization. Sample treatment: therapeutic diphenylcyclopropenone sensitization with weekly scalp DPC. Study-wide points: Relative to controls, expanded TCRs formed significantly more large CDR3 similarity clusters. Higher patch test scores went with higher counts of PT1 expanded TCRs. TCRs whose frequency exceeded 1 in 1000 remained the same following DPC sensitization.

The genes are TRBV7-7 and TRBJ2-1; D unresolved. The material sequenced was whole blood, taken in connection with sensitization to the hapten diphenylcyclopropenone (DPC). The clonotype comes from a woman in her 30s with alopecia areata. Some clones in this sample may be carry-over from other donors' samples. The CDR3 nucleotides are TGTGCTAGCAGCTTAGGGCCCCTCGACGAGCAGTTCTTC. Amino acid sequence: CASSLGPLDEQFF.